This TCR beta chain was identified in a study of blood T cell repertoires in COVID-19. The V end lost 1 base, the J end lost 8 bases, and 11 bases lay between the germline ends. This CDR3 spans 13 amino acids. Germline lookup yields CDR1 SGHVS and CDR2 FQNEAQ. In the study's own analysis: It was from reference gene primer amplification that nucleated cell counts were estimated. Using immunoSEQ multiplex PCR, the repertoire was profiled, and TCRdb retains in-frame clones only, with some absent. V and J calls plus clone size are reproduced from that table; the DNA served to infer D and trimming. The sample has approximately 90,000 clones; more than 75% are singletons.

Sequencing was carried out using peripheral blood. The TCR comes from a human donor in a cohort sampled during active COVID-19. This chain connects TRBV7-8 to TRBJ1-2, with D unresolved. In DNA form, the CDR3 reads TGTGCCAGCAGCTTAGATCCCACCGGGGGCTACACCTTC. Protein sequence: CASSLDPTGGYTF.